This paragraph reports one T cell receptor beta chain. No cognate antigen has been identified for it. Base qualities were left out, and no much larger clone turns up one base away. This specimen comes from a study of shared clonotypes between healthy human individuals (dated by TCRdb to 2020 to 2021). In the study overall: Two women and three men aged 18 to 49 years were included in the cohort. The study deeply sequenced blood TCR repertoires of about 5 healthy adults to estimate repertoire size and the extent of clonotype sharing between individuals. Libraries were prepared and TCR repertoires were sequenced by different laboratories using diverse techniques, in order to increase sequencing depth and limit assay-specific biases. Leukapheresis yielded between about 0.85 and 9 billion PBMCs per donor. General conclusions and limits of the study: Because the study included only a small number of donors, the genetic and exposure-history diversity represented was limited. Based on pairwise subsampling, the degree of clonotype sharing among donors was expected to be affected by sequencing depth. Sampling was limited to blood, and TCR repertoires in tissue likely differ from TCR repertoires in blood.

CDR1 ENHRY and CDR2 SYGVKD are derived from the germline V gene. V was cut back by 3 bases and J by 0 bases, leaving a gap of 11 bases between them. From its cysteine to its phenylalanine, the CDR3 spans 15 amino acids. The retained sequence is limited to the CDR3, 45 bases, with the frame set at the first base. The donors were healthy, HIV-negative adults who had no recently reported acute infections or vaccinations. Only Caucasian adults living in Nashville, Tennessee, USA were represented among the donors. For unsorted samples, 70 million to 95 million PBMCs were counted, and genomic DNA was extracted using the QIAamp DNA Blood Mini kit. After blood collection by leukapheresis, PBMCs were isolated using Ficoll-Histopaque density gradient centrifugation and then cryopreserved in the vapor phase of liquid nitrogen. Using the deep immunoSEQ assay, multiplex PCR amplified TCR CDR3 regions from genomic DNA. Extracted genomic DNA from each cell subset was spread evenly across all wells of several immunoSEQ 96-well plates, with each plate serving as a replicate. For unsorted PBMC, roughly 330 ng genomic DNA, equal to approximately 30,000 T cell genomes, was loaded into each replicate PCR. Ten immunoSEQ deep assay plates were used to sequence the unsorted PBMC genomic DNA. Purified libraries were quantified with a Qubit 3.0 fluorometer, sized on a Bioanalyzer 2100, and re-quantified with the KAPA Library Quantification kit. Every immunoSEQ 96-well plate was sequenced on a dedicated single-read 150-cycle Illumina NextSeq 550 flow cell. On the study's bioinformatics: The immunoSEQ output contained only junctional sequences without quality scores, so filtering could not match that applied to full-length reads. To assign V/J genes and CDR3, sequences were annotated against IMGT germline references using PyIR, a Python wrapper for IgBLAST v1.9. Any read was removed if the V/J assignment was weak (E-value above 1e-6), the CDR3 was missing, or the read contained stop codons, out-of-frame junctions, or ambiguous translated residues. V3J clonotypes were defined as sequences sharing an identical inferred V gene, J gene, and CDR3 amino acid sequence. Percentage overlap between repertoires was calculated by dividing the number of shared unique clonotypes by the size of the smaller repertoire. Three approaches were used to assess repertoire richness: RTK rarefaction, the Chao1 estimator, and Recon v2.1 estimates of unobserved clonotypes. TCRdb retrieved this table from immuneACCESS and kept in-frame rearrangements only. Not all clones are present; in checked studies, unresolved V genes account for under half, and no reason is known for the remainder. That table furnishes V, J and clone size, whereas the DNA furnished D and trimming. For this sample there are 450,000 to 500,000 clones; roughly 80% appear just once. The ten largest clones capture more than 10% of the sample.

This clonotype was sampled from a woman in her forties in good health. Some clones in this sample may be carry-over from other donors' samples. The source material was PBMCs. The V and J genes are TRBV10-3 and TRBJ1-1; the D gene cannot be named for sure. CDR3 reads: CAISEVRYMNTEAFF. The nucleotides are TGTGCCATCAGTGAAGTACGTTACATGAACACTGAAGCTTTCTTT.